Following are 8 T cell receptor beta chains from one sample sequenced in a study of identical twins. TCRdb redid the calling of the 5' RACE reads with MiXCR, one entry per CDR3 protein. Here the sample spans 1.5 million to 2 million distinct CDR3 sequences, less than 40% being singletons. The specimen sequenced was cord blood. Receptors originate from a newborn girl in good health.

V is TRBV28 and J is TRBJ2-1, with no clear D. The CDR3 totals 12 residues. V was pared by 10 bases and J by 0 bases, with 7 bases between. Germline V CDR1 and CDR2: MDHEN, SYDVKM. The CDR3 sequence is CAIISSYNEQFF. CDR3 coding DNA: TGTGCCATCATTAGCTCCTACAATGAGCAGTTCTTC.

This clonotype appeared a few times. The chain couples TRBV20-1 to TRBJ1-2; D ambiguous. V gave up 1 base and J gave up 4 bases, with 16 bases separating them. The CDR3 contains 15 residues. Germline CDR1 reads DFQATT; CDR2 reads SNEGSKA (reference sequence). The CDR3 DNA sequence: TGCAGTGCTAGAGGAGAAGGCCGTTTTGTCTATGGCTACACCTTC. It codes for CSARGEGRFVYGYTF.

J is TRBJ2-1 and V is TRBV14; the match to TRBD2 covers 14 bases. The V and J ends lost 5 bases and 6 bases, in that order; junction bases with no gene match: 6. The CDR3 contains 16 residues. The germline V gene has CDR1 SGHDN and CDR2 FVKESK. CDR3 sequence reads: CASSVPGTSGSNEQFF. CDR3 nucleotides: TGTGCCAGCAGCGTACCCGGGACTAGCGGGAGCAATGAGCAGTTCTTC.

The CDR3 coding sequence is TGTGCCACAAGGACGGACCTCAATGAAAAACTGTTTTTT. This encodes CATRTDLNEKLFF. The V gene is TRBV19, the J gene TRBJ1-4; no firm D call. Germline CDR1 and CDR2: LNHDA and SQIVND (reference sequence). The CDR3 consists of 13 residues. V lost 10 bases to trimming and J lost 5 bases, with 14 bases between them.

This clonotype was observed a few times. The chain links TRBV13 to TRBJ2-7, with D uncertain. The V and J ends lost 5 bases and 2 bases respectively, with 10 bases between them. This CDR3 is built from 13 residues. Germline V gene lookup returns CDR1 PRHDT and CDR2 FYEKMQ (reference sequence). The CDR3 nucleotides read TGTGCCAGCAGCGCTGGACGGCCCTACGAGCAGTACTTC. Its translation is CASSAGRPYEQYF.

The chain has TRBV29-1 and TRBJ2-5; TRBD2 matches at 10 bases. V gave up 0 bases and J gave up 4 bases; unmatched junction bases: 5. The CDR3 covers 15 residues. Germline loops: CDR1 SQVTM, CDR2 ANQGSEA. In DNA, the CDR3 is TGCAGCGTTGAAGAGGACAGACTAGCGGGAGAGACCCAGTACTTC. As protein: CSVEEDRLAGETQYF.

The CDR3 loop is CSARDTASGFTDTQYF. CDR3 DNA sequence: TGCAGTGCTAGAGATACGGCTAGCGGATTCACAGATACGCAGTATTTT. The chain joins TRBV20-1 to TRBJ2-3; TRBD2 agrees at 7 bases. The CDR3 is 16 amino acids. V was pared by 0 bases and J by 2 bases, with 8 bases of the junction left unmatched. Germline lookup yields CDR1 DFQATT and CDR2 SNEGSKA (reference sequence).

This clonotype appeared a few times. The chain carries TRBV20-1 and TRBJ2-7; 11 nucleotides match TRBD2. This CDR3 is built from 14 residues. Germline-derived CDR1 and CDR2 are DFQATT and SNEGSKA (reference sequence). CDR3 protein: CSAGLAVPPYEQYF. Written as DNA, the CDR3 is TGCAGCGCGGGACTAGCGGTCCCTCCCTACGAGCAGTACTTC.